Listed below are T cell receptor beta chains from one sample, sequenced in a study of CXCR3-negative and CXCR3-positive naive CD8 T cells. TCRdb reanalyzed the 5' RACE reads, giving one entry per CDR3 protein sequence and no DNA. The repertoire table contains more than 70,000 distinct CDR3 sequences. Sequenced sample: naive CXCR3+ CD8+ T cells from blood. The receptors were gathered from a human donor in good health. Some clones in this sample may be carry-over from other donors' samples. The CDR3 runs from the conserved cysteine through the conserved F or W.

j_call	v_call	cdr3_aa
TRBJ2-2	TRBV20-1	CSARPRDRGRPGELFF
TRBJ2-7	TRBV29-1	CSVKGPVSYEQYF
TRBJ2-7	TRBV28	CASTLGLALPYEQYF
TRBJ1-6	TRBV6-6	CASSYSPETDASYNSPLHF
TRBJ2-3	TRBV5-1	CASSKGTSGSIDTQYF
TRBJ2-1	TRBV12-3/TRBV12-4	CASSPWTGKTSSYNEQFF
TRBJ1-3	TRBV12-3/TRBV12-4	CASSFAALSGNTIYF
TRBJ2-3	TRBV6-5	CASSYTGSTDTQYF
TRBJ2-7	TRBV5-1	CASSLGGVDEQYF
TRBJ1-2	TRBV28	CASSQTGDRVYGYTF
TRBJ2-1	TRBV5-1	CASSFSGQGSGNEQFF
TRBJ2-1	TRBV7-6	CASSLMSDSYNEQFF
TRBJ2-5	TRBV7-6	CASSPGTSKETQYF
TRBJ2-3	TRBV3-1	CASSSSGQVMTDTQYF
TRBJ1-1	TRBV7-9	CASSLVAENTEAFF
TRBJ1-1	TRBV15	CATSRGDLDFDTEAFF
TRBJ1-1	TRBV4-2	CASSQSEDAFIAEAFF
TRBJ2-7	TRBV28	CASSLWGRGQGEQYF
TRBJ2-1	TRBV4-1	CASSQVGGNEQFF
TRBJ2-5	TRBV29-1	CSVAESQETQYF
TRBJ2-1	TRBV14	CASSRRSGGSSYNEQFF
TRBJ2-1	TRBV7-2	CASSLNREGRQFF
TRBJ1-4	TRBV5-1	CASSLSSATNEKLFF
TRBJ2-7	TRBV13	CASSPQGTYEQYF
TRBJ1-5	TRBV5-6	CASSFRVGNQPQHF
TRBJ2-2	TRBV29-1	CSVAAYRDRGRYTGELFF
TRBJ1-1	TRBV28	CASSLLKEMTEAFF
TRBJ1-5	TRBV2	CASSVPPGDTYSNQPQHF
TRBJ2-7	TRBV28	CASSVTSDPYEQYF
TRBJ2-7	TRBV7-9	CASSLPGRAYEQYF
TRBJ2-7	TRBV5-4	CASSLDRGTYEQYF
TRBJ2-2	TRBV6-5	CASSLQQGSNTGELFF
TRBJ2-4	TRBV28	CASSLAGGPGDIQYF
TRBJ2-7	TRBV13	CASSLGGAGGAYEQYF
TRBJ1-2	TRBV28	CASSPIGTVSGYTF
TRBJ2-2	TRBV28	CASLPAGTDTGELFF
TRBJ2-3	TRBV28	CASRQPDRAEDTQYF
TRBJ2-3	TRBV13	CASGLGGTWTPDTQYF
TRBJ2-3	TRBV2	CASSEVWNWKGDTQYF
TRBJ1-6	TRBV3-1	CASSQPNSPLHF
TRBJ2-1	TRBV5-1	CASSPRGQTAGGPSRSYNEQFF
TRBJ2-1	TRBV7-8	CASSSSAGEQFF
TRBJ2-7	TRBV24-1	CATSEAGTDLTGEQYF
TRBJ2-7	TRBV29-1	CSVEVQGAYEQYF
TRBJ2-7	TRBV3-1	CASSQDSGSYEQYF
TRBJ1-1	TRBV25-1	CASSEYFYSLGGNTEAFF
TRBJ2-7	TRBV4-1	CASSPPPGGPYEQYF
TRBJ2-7	TRBV5-4	CASSFTPGSDYEQYF
TRBJ2-1	TRBV6-2/TRBV6-3	CASSYSAEVSYNEQFF
TRBJ1-4	TRBV6-6	CASSSGDYTNEKLFF
TRBJ2-2	TRBV29-1	CSALRDGTGELFF